This is a list of T cell receptor beta chains from one sample in a study of T-cell reconstitution after alpha-beta-depleted transplantation in children. Using its own MiXCR run on the PCR reads, TCRdb lists one record per CDR3 protein. The sample has some 520,000 distinct CDR3 sequences; about 33% are singletons. The source material was PBMCs from the stem cell graft donor, sampled from the stem cell graft. Every receptor here comes from a human donor who donated a stem cell graft to a child with aplastic anemia. The CDR3 runs from the conserved cysteine through the conserved F or W. The D gene is left open where the match is weak. Clone size is not always given. Where it is, it says once, few, many or a class for expanded clones.

j_call v_call cdr3_length clone_size d_call cdr3_nt cdr3_aa
TRBJ2-3 TRBV20-1 14 few TRBD2 TGCAGTGCTAGTCCGCGGGAGCGTGGGAATACGCAGTATTTT CSASPRERGNTQYF
TRBJ2-1 TRBV6-2/TRBV6-3 14 . . TGTGCCAGCACCCGGGACGGATCCTACAATGAGCAGTTCTTC CASTRDGSYNEQFF
TRBJ2-3 TRBV5-1 15 few . TGCGCCAGCAGCTCAAAGGGATACTCCACAGATACGCAGTATTTT CASSSKGYSTDTQYF
TRBJ1-2 TRBV7-2 11 many TRBD1 TGTGCCACAGGGGGAAACTATGGCTACACCTTC CATGGNYGYTF
TRBJ1-2 TRBV7-2 15 few TRBD1 TGTGCCAGCAGCTCAAGACAGGGGAATAACTATGGCTACACCTTC CASSSRQGNNYGYTF
TRBJ2-7 TRBV24-1 16 few TRBD2 TGTGCCACCAGTGATCAAACTAGCGGGAGAGGATACGAGCAGTACTTC CATSDQTSGRGYEQYF
TRBJ2-2 TRBV18 16 . . TGTGCCAGCTCACCACTCGGCGAGATCGGGACCGGGGAGCTGTTTTTT CASSPLGEIGTGELFF
TRBJ2-1 TRBV2 13 . TRBD2 TGTGCCAGCGAGCGGGAGGGGCGGAATGAGCAGTTCTTC CASEREGRNEQFF
TRBJ1-2 TRBV5-1 13 few . TGCGCCAGCAGCTTGGCCCCAGGCTATGGCTACACCTTC CASSLAPGYGYTF
TRBJ2-7 TRBV3-1 14 . . TGTGCCAGCAGCCAAGACACCCTAGACTACGAGCAGTACTTC CASSQDTLDYEQYF
TRBJ2-3 TRBV20-1 12 few TRBD2 TGCAGTCAAGCGGGAAGCGCAGATACGCAGTATTTT CSQAGSADTQYF
TRBJ1-6 TRBV7-9 12 . . TGTGCCAGCAGCTTAGGGTTGGCATCCCTCCACTTT CASSLGLASLHF
TRBJ2-5 TRBV10-1 13 few . TGCGCCAGCAGTGAGCGAGGTCAAGAGACCCAGTACTTC CASSERGQETQYF
TRBJ2-5 TRBV7-9 15 . . TGTGCCAGCAGCTTACAGGGCGACCGTTCCGAGACCCAGTACTTC CASSLQGDRSETQYF
TRBJ1-1 TRBV20-1 12 . . TGCAGTGCGTCTTTAAAGAACACTGAAGCTTTCTTT CSASLKNTEAFF
TRBJ2-1 TRBV12-3/TRBV12-4 15 many TRBD2 TGCGCCAGCAGCTTAGGCGGGGGCTCCTACAATGAGCAGTTCTTC CASSLGGGSYNEQFF
TRBJ1-2 TRBV12-3/TRBV12-4 13 . . TGTGCCAGCTCGATTGACAGGACCTATGGCTACACCTTC CASSIDRTYGYTF
TRBJ1-5 TRBV27 17 . TRBD1 TGTGCCAGCAGCCTAGGCGGGACAGGGGGTTTGGTTCAGCCCCAGCATTTT CASSLGGTGGLVQPQHF
TRBJ2-5 TRBV7-2 14 few . TGTGCCAGCAGCTTGTGGACGGAAAAAGAGACCCAGTACTTC CASSLWTEKETQYF
TRBJ1-4 TRBV20-1 13 few . TGCAGTGCTTATACTTCCGCCGATGAAAAACTGTTTTTT CSAYTSADEKLFF
TRBJ1-5 TRBV15 16 few TRBD1 TGTGCCACCAGCCCATCTAGGGACAGGGGGAATCAGCCCCAGCATTTT CATSPSRDRGNQPQHF
TRBJ2-2 TRBV9 15 few TRBD2 TGTGCCAGCAGCGTAGGCCGGGGGGACACCGGGGAGCTGTTTTTT CASSVGRGDTGELFF
TRBJ2-3 TRBV29-1 13 . TRBD2 TGCAGCGCTGGAGCGGGAGAGGTAGATACGCAGTATTTT CSAGAGEVDTQYF
TRBJ2-7 TRBV4-3 16 . . TGCGCCAGCAGCCAAGACAGGTCCGCCACCTCCTACGAGCAGTACTTC CASSQDRSATSYEQYF
TRBJ1-6 TRBV6-5 16 . . TGTGCCAGCAGTTACTCGGTGACAACGGGAAATTCACCCCTCCACTTT CASSYSVTTGNSPLHF
TRBJ2-3 TRBV29-1 16 few . TGCAGCGTTGATAGGGGGTCTCCGCTCGGCACAGATACGCAGTATTTT CSVDRGSPLGTDTQYF
TRBJ2-1 TRBV27 19 few . TGTGCCAGCAGTCACATCTCGGTGAGGTGGGAGACATCCTACAATGAGCAGTTCTTC CASSHISVRWETSYNEQFF
TRBJ2-3 TRBV7-8 16 . . TGTGCCAGCAGCTACCACAGGGTTGCGAAGGCAGATACGCAGTATTTT CASSYHRVAKADTQYF
TRBJ2-7 TRBV11-2 16 . TRBD2 TGTGCCAGCAGCACCAGACTAGCGGGAGGGACCCCCGAGCAGTACTTC CASSTRLAGGTPEQYF
TRBJ1-1 TRBV12-3/TRBV12-4 15 . . TGTGCCAGCAGTTTAGTTGGGTCAGGCCCGTCTGAAGCTTTCTTT CASSLVGSGPSEAFF
TRBJ1-2 TRBV7-9 13 few . TGTGCCAGCAGCCCACTGAATCGAGATGGCTACACCTTC CASSPLNRDGYTF
TRBJ1-1 TRBV6-1 14 . . TGTGCCAGTTTTTATTCGACAGGTCGGACGAAAGCTTTCTTT CASFYSTGRTKAFF
TRBJ2-5 TRBV7-2 16 . TRBD1 TGTGCCAGCAGCCCGCCTCGGGGGACAGGGTGGGAGACCCAGTACTTC CASSPPRGTGWETQYF
TRBJ1-2 TRBV20-1 15 few . TGCAGTGCTATAGGGCCCCTGACACCCAACTATGGCTACACCTTC CSAIGPLTPNYGYTF
TRBJ1-1 TRBV7-3 12 few . TGTGCCAGCAGCTTAACGGGCCTTGAAGCTTTCTTT CASSLTGLEAFF
TRBJ2-3 TRBV28 14 . . TGTGCCAGCAGTTCCTCGGGGGGCACAGATACGCAGTATTTT CASSSSGGTDTQYF
TRBJ1-5 TRBV20-1 15 . TRBD1 TGCAGTGCTAGAGACGCACAGGGGTATGATCAGCCCCAGCATTTT CSARDAQGYDQPQHF